A single TCR beta chain is shown here with its context. The record originates from a study of technical replicates of blood from several donors. Using immunoSEQ multiplex PCR, the repertoire was profiled, and TCRdb retains in-frame clones only, with some absent. The table includes tens of thousands of clones, nearly 99% detected once. Germline trimming cut 3 bases from V and 5 bases from J; bases unmatched to any gene: 3. Germline values: CDR1 MDHEN, CDR2 SYDVKM. The CDR3 length is 14 residues. The chain carries TRBV28 and TRBJ2-7; the match to TRBD2 covers 11 bases. This clonotype was obtained from a human donor in good health. Sequencing was done on a sample of T cells isolated from PBMCs. DNA for the CDR3: TGTGCCAGCAGTTTTACTAGCGGGAGACACGAGCAGTACTTC. Amino acids: CASSFTSGRHEQYF.